These T cell receptor beta chains were read from a single sample in a study of vaccination effects on CD4 cells after COVID-19. Sequencing was performed with immunoSEQ multiplex PCR; in TCRdb, only in-frame clones are kept and a portion is missing. The data hold about 25,000 clones, with 73% observed a single time. Antigen specificity for these receptors is unknown. The sequenced sample was CD4+ T cells from PBMCs cultured with SARS-CoV-2 spike peptides, obtained before COVID-19 vaccination. These receptors came from a human donor who received a COVID-19 vaccine. Each CDR3 is given with its conserved first and last residue. D genes are given only for firm matches. Expanded clones get a size class; other rows say once, few or many, or leave the size out.

NA | NA | TRBJ1-1 | TRBV5-1 | CASSLSGQYVSTEAFF | TGCGCCAGCAGCCTTTCGGGGCAGTATGTGAGCACTGAAGCTTTCTTT
NA | NA | TRBJ1-5 | TRBV6-5 | CASTQFWDQPQHF | TGTGCCAGCACCCAATTCTGGGATCAGCCCCAGCATTTT
NA | TRBD1 | TRBJ2-7 | TRBV6-5 | CASSYIGQGAAYEQYF | TGTGCCAGCAGTTACATAGGACAGGGGGCCGCCTACGAGCAGTACTTC
NA | TRBD1 | TRBJ1-4 | TRBV9 | CASSVGGTGGHEKLFF | TGTGCCAGCAGCGTAGGAGGGACAGGGGGCCATGAAAAACTGTTTTTT
NA | NA | TRBJ2-3 | TRBV2 | CASSEAGVVTDTQYF | TGTGCCAGCAGTGAAGCGGGGGTTGTCACAGATACGCAGTATTTT
NA | NA | TRBJ1-5 | TRBV11-2 | CASSPDGQYQPQHF | TGTGCCAGCAGCCCCGATGGACAGTACCAGCCCCAGCATTTT
NA | NA | TRBJ2-5 | TRBV7-2 | CASSSVWGQETQYF | TGTGCCAGCAGCTCAGTTTGGGGCCAAGAGACCCAGTACTTC
NA | TRBD1 | TRBJ1-4 | TRBV5-5 | CASSFRPGQATNEKLFF | TGTGCCAGCAGCTTCCGGCCGGGACAGGCAACTAATGAAAAACTGTTTTTT
NA | NA | TRBJ2-5 | TRBV24-1 | CATSDASGGRETQYF | TGTGCCACCAGTGATGCTTCCGGGGGACGGGAGACCCAGTACTTC
NA | TRBD1 | TRBJ1-6 | TRBV6-1 | CASSENRGQVNSPLHF | TGTGCCAGCAGTGAGAACAGGGGACAGGTCAATTCACCCCTCCACTTT
NA | NA | TRBJ2-4 | TRBV7-8 | CASSLEVQTSKIKNIQYF | TGTGCCAGCAGCTTAGAGGTCCAGACGTCGAAGATAAAAAACATTCAGTACTTC
NA | NA | TRBJ1-1 | TRBV5-1 | CASSFASTDDEAFF | TGCGCCAGCAGCTTCGCAAGCACGGACGATGAAGCTTTCTTT
NA | NA | TRBJ2-5 | TRBV5-1 | CASSLGQIQETQYF | TGCGCCAGCAGCTTGGGTCAGATCCAAGAGACCCAGTACTTC
few | NA | TRBJ1-1 | TRBV14 | CASSQLENTEAFF | TGTGCCAGCAGCCAGCTAGAGAACACTGAAGCTTTCTTT
NA | NA | TRBJ1-2 | TRBV6-1 | CASSENGGYPNYGYTF | TGTGCCAGCAGTGAAAACGGAGGGTATCCGAACTATGGCTACACCTTC
NA | NA | TRBJ2-5 | TRBV4-2 | CASSQDPSMGPGDF | TGTGCCAGCAGCCAAGATCCGAGCATGGGACCCGGGGACTTC
few | NA | TRBJ1-5 | TRBV9 | CASSALDGGDQPQHF | TGTGCCAGCAGCGCGCTTGACGGGGGGGATCAGCCCCAGCATTTT
NA | TRBD1 | TRBJ2-7 | TRBV23-1 | CASSQSAGTGGACEQYF | TGCGCCAGCAGTCAATCCGCGGGGACAGGGGGCGCTTGCGAGCAGTACTTC
NA | NA | TRBJ1-5 | TRBV19 | CASRVGMLDQPQHF | TGTGCCAGTAGGGTCGGGATGTTGGATCAGCCCCAGCATTTT
NA | NA | TRBJ2-2 | TRBV11-2 | CASSPNSGIGELFF | TGTGCCAGCAGCCCCAACTCGGGGATCGGGGAGCTGTTTTTT
NA | TRBD2 | TRBJ2-7 | TRBV10-3 | CAISSGTSSDEQYF | TGTGCCATCAGTTCCGGGACTAGCTCTGACGAGCAGTACTTC